The present entry profiles one TCR beta chain with its context. Antigen unknown. The data derive from a study of graft-versus-host responses after intestinal transplantation. As for the study in general: Isolated intestinal, liver-intestinal, or multivisceral transplants were what recipients had. Every transplant recipient was induced with anti-thymocyte globulin, then maintained on tacrolimus and steroids for about 3 years. Study results and limitations: Analysis identified GvH clones in recipient marrow, with some appearing first in ileum or blood. Early post-transplant HvG declines were associated with peak circulating GvH clone levels.

Germline assignment: CDR1 MNHNY and CDR2 SVGAGI (reference sequence). CDR3 length equals 16 residues. The junction had 11 bases not matched to a gene; V was cut back by 6 bases and J by 3 bases. Measured with immunoSEQ multiplex PCR; TCRdb has only the in-frame clones, and not every one. The data hold 60,000 to 90,000 clones, with roughly 88% observed a single time. The TCR sequence derives from a human donor who received an intestinal transplant. The chain combines TRBV6-6 with TRBJ2-5; TRBD1 matches at 9 bases. The sequences come from unstimulated CD8+ T cells sorted from spleen or lymph node cells, collected before intestinal transplant. CDR3 region: CASRSQGAPIEETQYF. CDR3 coding DNA: TGTGCCAGCAGGTCACAGGGGGCGCCGATCGAAGAGACCCAGTACTTC.